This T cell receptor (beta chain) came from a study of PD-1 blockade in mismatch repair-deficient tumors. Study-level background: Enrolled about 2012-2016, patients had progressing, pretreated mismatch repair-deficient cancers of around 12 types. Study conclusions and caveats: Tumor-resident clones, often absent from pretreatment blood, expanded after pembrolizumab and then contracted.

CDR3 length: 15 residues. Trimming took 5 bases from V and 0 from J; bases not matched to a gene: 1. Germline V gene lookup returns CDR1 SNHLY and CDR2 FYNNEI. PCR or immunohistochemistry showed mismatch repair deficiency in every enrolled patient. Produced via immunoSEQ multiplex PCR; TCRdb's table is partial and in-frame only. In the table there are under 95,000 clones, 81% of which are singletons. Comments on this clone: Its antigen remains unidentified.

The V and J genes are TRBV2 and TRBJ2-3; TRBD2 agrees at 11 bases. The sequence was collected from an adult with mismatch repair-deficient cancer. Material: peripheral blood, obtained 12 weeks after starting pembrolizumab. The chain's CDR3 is CASSWTSGSTDTQYF. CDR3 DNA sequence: TGTGCCAGCAGTTGGACTAGCGGGAGCACAGATACGCAGTATTTT. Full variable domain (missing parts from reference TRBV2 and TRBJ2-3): EPEVTQTPSHQVTQMGQEVILRCVPISNHLYFYWYRQILGQKVEFLVSFYNNEISEKSEIFDDQFSVERPDGSNFTLKIRSTKLEDSAMYFCASSWTSGSTDTQYFGPGTRLTVL.